The 8 T cell receptor beta chains presented below share a single source sample, sequenced in a study of control samples from healthy donors and cancer patients. Using immunoSEQ multiplex PCR, the repertoire was profiled, and TCRdb retains in-frame clones only, with some absent. Among 200,000 to 250,000 clones, just under 95% were seen once, and the ten largest hold approximately 1.6%. Sequencing input: blood. The receptor set was obtained from a man aged 45 to 65 in good health.

This sequence joins TRBV7-9 and TRBJ1-6; no clear D. Germline-derived CDR1 and CDR2 are SEHNR and FQNEAQ (reference sequence). The CDR3 sequence is 15 residues long. V lost 5 bases and J lost 6, with 14 bases in between. In nucleotides, the CDR3 is TGTGCCAGCAGCAACACATGGGTCGTTAATTCACCCCTCCACTTT. Amino acids: CASSNTWVVNSPLHF.

V is TRBV2 and J is TRBJ2-5, with D uncertain. Between the trimmed V and J ends, which lost 3 bases and 2 bases, there was a span of 10 bases. The CDR3 has 14 residues. Germline CDR1 and CDR2: SNHLY and FYNNEI. The CDR3 region is CASSDRMGQETQYF. The CDR3, as DNA: TGTGCCAGCAGTGATAGGATGGGTCAAGAGACCCAGTACTTC.

The chain carries TRBV7-9 and TRBJ1-5; D gene unclear. The CDR3 consists of 13 residues. Germline loops: CDR1 SEHNR, CDR2 FQNEAQ (reference sequence). Trimming removed 5 bases at V and 0 bases at J, with 5 bases between. The CDR3 loop is CASSMNSNQPQHF. The CDR3 DNA follows: TGTGCCAGCAGCATGAATAGCAATCAGCCCCAGCATTTT.

The chain recombines TRBV3-1 (or the pseudogene TRBV3-2) with TRBJ2-1; D gene unclear. Germline loops: CDR1 LGHDT, CDR2 YNNKEL (reference sequence). This CDR3 region has 16 residues. V lost 0 bases to trimming and J lost 5 bases, with 14 bases between them. Here the CDR3 DNA reads TGTGCCAGCAGCCAAGATAAGGTGGCTCCCCACAATGAGCAGTTCTTC. The encoded protein is CASSQDKVAPHNEQFF.

V is TRBV3-1 (or the pseudogene TRBV3-2) and J is TRBJ1-4; no clear D. CDR1 and CDR2 from the germline V gene are LGHDT and YNNKEL (reference sequence). V was pared by 0 bases and J by 8 bases, with 16 bases between. The CDR3 contains 16 residues. For the CDR3, the DNA is TGTGCCAGCAGCCAAGATCCCTATGGGGTCGGGGAAAAACTGTTTTTT. It translates to CASSQDPYGVGEKLFF.

This chain joins TRBV28 and TRBJ2-5; D possibly corresponds to TRBD2 (5 bases). From germline, CDR1 is MDHEN and CDR2 SYDVKM. The CDR3 has 14 amino acids. V was clipped by 5 bases and J by 0 bases, with 10 bases between them. The DNA for the CDR3 is TGTGCCAGCAGTCCTGGGGAGTACCAAGAGACCCAGTACTTC. This sequence encodes CASSPGEYQETQYF.

The CDR3 loop is CASSADNNQPQHF. The CDR3 DNA reads as TGTGCCAGCAGCGCCGACAACAATCAGCCCCAGCATTTT. V is TRBV7-8 and J is TRBJ1-5, with D hard to call. The CDR3 contains 13 residues. V lost 5 bases and J lost 3, with 8 bases in between. Germline V gene lookup returns CDR1 SGHVS and CDR2 FQNEAQ.

V is TRBV6-5 and J is TRBJ1-2, with D unresolved. The ends were cut back, 7 bases at V and 7 bases at J, with 7 bases in the middle. Germline V gives CDR1 MNHEY, CDR2 SVGAGI. This CDR3 is built from 10 residues. CDR3 DNA: TGTGCCAGCAACCTCATTGGCTACACCTTC. Amino acids: CASNLIGYTF.